What follows describes a single TCR beta chain. This record belongs to a study of blood T cell repertoires in COVID-19. Turning to the study itself: PBMCs, B-cell-depleted T cells, or T cells were the source of the cDNA or gDNA that made up the material.

Study members were between about 18 and 95 years old and lived in 24 US regions. In Cohort 3, a recovered donor had either two negative PCRs, clearance, or symptom resolution. In the original processing: Reference gene primer amplification gave nucleated cell count estimates. Measured with immunoSEQ multiplex PCR; TCRdb has only the in-frame clones, and not every one. V, J and clone size are those of that table, while D and trimming were read from the DNA. The repertoire holds roughly 200,000 clones, with over 80% as singletons. Germline CDR1 MNHEY, CDR2 SVGEGT. The ends were cut back, 6 bases at V and 2 bases at J, with 20 bases in the middle. CDR3 length: 16 residues.

This rearrangement joins TRBV6-2 or TRBV6-3 to TRBJ2-7, with D possibly being TRBD1 (5 bases). Material for sequencing was PBMCs or T cells enriched from blood (not recorded which). This TCR came from a man younger than 40 who had recovered from COVID-19. The CDR3 coding sequence is TGTGCCAGCAGCCCGGCGGTGGGGCGAGGCACCTACGAGCAGTACTTC. This sequence encodes CASSPAVGRGTYEQYF.